This entry concerns a single T cell receptor (beta chain). What it binds is unknown. The data were obtained in a study of cytomegalovirus exposure and HLA in healthy donors. Findings and caveats of the study: Rare TCR sequences dominated, though some public TCRs recurred in many donors.

CDR3 length: 15 residues. CDR1 and CDR2 (germline): SGHVS, FQNEAQ. V lost 1 base and J lost 1; bases outside the gene matches: 2. Healthy bone marrow donors made up the cohort. It was with 60 Vbeta and 13 Jbeta primers that the PCR ran. The table came from immunoSEQ multiplex PCR; TCRdb's copy has only in-frame clones and leaves some out. The sample includes 95,000 to 150,000 clones, around 74% of them seen just once. This chain uses TRBV7-8 with TRBJ2-7; TRBD1 agrees at 9 bases. The TCR was taken from a man aged 60-69 years in good health and CMV-seropositive. Sequencing was done on a sample of PBMCs. In nucleotides, the CDR3 is TGTGCCAGCAGCTTAGTGGGACAGGGATCCTACGAGCAGTACTTC. Protein: CASSLVGQGSYEQYF.